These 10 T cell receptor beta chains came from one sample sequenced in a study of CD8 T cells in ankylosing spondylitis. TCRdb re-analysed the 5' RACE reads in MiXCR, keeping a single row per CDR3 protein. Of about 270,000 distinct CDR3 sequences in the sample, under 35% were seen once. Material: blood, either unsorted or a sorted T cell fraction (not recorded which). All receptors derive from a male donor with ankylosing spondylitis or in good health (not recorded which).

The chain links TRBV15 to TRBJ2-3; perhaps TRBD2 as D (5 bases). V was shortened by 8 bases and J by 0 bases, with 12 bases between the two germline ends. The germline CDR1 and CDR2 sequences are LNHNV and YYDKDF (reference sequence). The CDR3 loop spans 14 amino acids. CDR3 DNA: TGTGCCACCGAGGGCTGGGCTAGCACAGATACGCAGTATTTT. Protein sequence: CATEGWASTDTQYF.

In DNA form, the CDR3 reads TGTGCCAGCAGCTTAGCCCCTGACAGAGAAGGGCAGTTCTTC. Protein: CASSLAPDREGQFF. The chain combines TRBV7-8 with TRBJ2-1, with a possible D match to TRBD1 (5 bases). Trimming took 0 bases from V and 12 from J, leaving 15 bases between them. This CDR3 is built from 14 residues. The germline V gene has CDR1 SGHVS and CDR2 FQNEAQ.

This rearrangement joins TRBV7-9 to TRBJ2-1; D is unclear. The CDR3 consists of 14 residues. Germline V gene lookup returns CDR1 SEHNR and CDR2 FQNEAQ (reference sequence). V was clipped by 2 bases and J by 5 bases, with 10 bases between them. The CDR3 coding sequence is TGTGCCAGCAGCTTAATACTCGAAGACAATGAGCAGTTCTTC. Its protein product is CASSLILEDNEQFF.

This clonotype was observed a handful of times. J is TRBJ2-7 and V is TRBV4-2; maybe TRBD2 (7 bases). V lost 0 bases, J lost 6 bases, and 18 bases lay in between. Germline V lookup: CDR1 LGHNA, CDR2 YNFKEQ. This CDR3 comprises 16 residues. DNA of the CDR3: TGTGCCAGCAGCCAAGATCCTCGGGGGGCCTACGCCGAGCAGTACTTC. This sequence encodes CASSQDPRGAYAEQYF.

The CDR3 region is CASSSLGGTIQETQYF. CDR3 DNA sequence: TGTGCCAGCTCATCCCTCGGGGGGACAATCCAAGAGACCCAGTACTTC. The chain has TRBV18 and TRBJ2-5; D perhaps matches TRBD2 (7 bases). The CDR3 spans 16 residues. Germline V lookup: CDR1 KGHSH, CDR2 LQKENI. The ends were cut back, 5 bases at V and 1 base at J, with 17 bases in the middle.

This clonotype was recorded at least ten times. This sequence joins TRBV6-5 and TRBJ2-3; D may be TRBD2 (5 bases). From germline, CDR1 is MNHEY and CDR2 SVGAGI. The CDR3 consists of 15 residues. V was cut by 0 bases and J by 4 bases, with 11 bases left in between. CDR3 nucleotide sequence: TGTGCCAGCAGTTACTCGCCGACTATTCCAGATACGCAGTATTTT. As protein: CASSYSPTIPDTQYF.

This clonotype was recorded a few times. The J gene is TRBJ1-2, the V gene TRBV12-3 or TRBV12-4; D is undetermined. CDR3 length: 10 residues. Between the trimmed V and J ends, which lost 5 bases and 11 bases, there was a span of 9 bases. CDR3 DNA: TGTGCCAGCAGTGTCGAGGGATACACCTTC. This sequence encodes CASSVEGYTF.

CDR3 sequence: CSVKDGSYEQYF. The CDR3 DNA follows: TGCAGCGTAAAGGACGGCTCCTACGAGCAGTACTTC. The chain links TRBV29-1 to TRBJ2-7; D not certain. The CDR3 contains 12 residues. Trimming took 6 bases from V and 0 from J, leaving 9 bases between them. Per the germline V gene, CDR1 is SQVTM and CDR2 is ANQGSEA.

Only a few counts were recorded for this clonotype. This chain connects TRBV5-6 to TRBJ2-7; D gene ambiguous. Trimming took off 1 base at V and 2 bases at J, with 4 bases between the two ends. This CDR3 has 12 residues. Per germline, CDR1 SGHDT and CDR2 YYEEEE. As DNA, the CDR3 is TGTGCCAGCAGCTTGTCCGCCTACGAGCAGTACTTC. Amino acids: CASSLSAYEQYF.

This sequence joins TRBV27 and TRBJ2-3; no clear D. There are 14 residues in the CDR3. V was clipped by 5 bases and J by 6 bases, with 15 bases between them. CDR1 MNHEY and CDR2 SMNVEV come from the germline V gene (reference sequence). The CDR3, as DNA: TGTGCCAGCAGTGCCGCCCGGCCCCCGGATACGCAGTATTTT. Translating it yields CASSAARPPDTQYF.